These 16 T cell receptor beta chains were all obtained from the same sample, sequenced in a study of blood T cell repertoires in COVID-19. Produced via immunoSEQ multiplex PCR; TCRdb's table is partial and in-frame only. The top ten clones hold around 0.97% of a sample with some 410,000 clones, around 89% of them seen once. The sample comprised PBMCs or T cells enriched from blood (not recorded which). The receptors were sampled from a woman under 40 with acute COVID-19.

The chain employs TRBV4-1 and TRBJ2-7, with D possibly being TRBD1 (5 bases). The CDR3 has 14 residues. CDR1 and CDR2 (germline): MGHRA, YSYEKL. V lost 3 bases and J lost 2, with 11 bases in between. The DNA for the CDR3 is TGCGCCAGCAGCCAGGCCCAGACAGCCTACGAGCAGTACTTC. Translating gives CASSQAQTAYEQYF.

This clone was seen once. This chain connects TRBV19 to TRBJ1-5; 9 bases line up with TRBD1. This CDR3 is 16 amino acids long. Trimming cost V 6 bases and J 3 bases; bases outside gene matches: 9. Germline CDR1 LNHDA, CDR2 SQIVND (reference sequence). CDR3 coding DNA: TGTGCCAGTAGCCCCTCGGGACAGGGCCTCAATCAGCCCCAGCATTTT. Its translation: CASSPSGQGLNQPQHF.

In nucleotides, the CDR3 is TGCGCCAGCAGCCAAACGGACAGGGAGCCCTACAATGAGCAGTTCTTC. Encoded protein: CASSQTDREPYNEQFF. This sequence joins TRBV4-1 and TRBJ2-1; 8 bases line up with TRBD1. CDR1 and CDR2 (germline): MGHRA, YSYEKL. Unmatched junction bases numbered 5, after V lost 2 bases and J lost 2 bases. This CDR3 has 16 residues.

This rearrangement joins TRBV7-2 to TRBJ1-2, with 7 positions matching TRBD1. The length of the CDR3 is 15 residues. J lost 8 bases, V lost 5 bases, and 14 bases had no gene match. Per the germline V gene, CDR1 is SGHTA and CDR2 is FQGNSA. CDR3 amino acids: CASSKEGQTPLGYTF. In nucleotides, the CDR3 is TGTGCCAGCAGCAAAGAGGGACAGACCCCTCTAGGCTACACCTTC. The full variable domain, rest sourced from reference TRBV7-2 and TRBJ1-2, is GAGVSQSPSNKVTEKGKDVELRCDPISGHTALYWYRQSLGQGLEFLIYFQGNSAPDKSGLPSDRFSAERTGGSVSTLTIQRTQQEDSAVYLCASSKEGQTPLGYTFGSGTRLTVV.

The J gene is TRBJ1-2, the V gene TRBV4-3; possible D gene TRBD1, 5 bases. The ends were cut back, 0 bases at V and 4 bases at J, with 9 bases in the middle. Germline values: CDR1 LGHNA, CDR2 YSLEER. This CDR3 spans 14 amino acids. CDR3 nucleotide sequence: TGCGCCAGCAGCCAAGAAGGGGAAAGCTATGGCTACACCTTC. Protein product: CASSQEGESYGYTF.

V usage is TRBV9 and J usage is TRBJ2-3; 12 bases fit TRBD2. V trimming: 6 bases; J trimming: 5 bases; junction bases outside the gene matches: 10. There are 16 residues in the CDR3. Germline V CDR1 and CDR2: SGDLS, YYNGEE. The CDR3 spells CASNPSGGASQDTQYF. DNA for the CDR3: TGTGCCAGCAACCCTAGCGGGGGGGCCTCCCAAGATACGCAGTATTTT.

The chain has TRBV30 and TRBJ1-5; D call uncertain. The V and J ends lost 3 bases and 0 bases respectively, with 12 bases between them. Germline V CDR1 and CDR2: GTSNPN, SVGIG (reference sequence). The CDR3 covers 15 residues. CDR3 coding DNA: TGTGCCTGGAGCCCCCTGGGCTCTAGCAATCAGCCCCAGCATTTT. Translated: CAWSPLGSSNQPQHF.

A word on this clone: Other DNA sequences in this specimen translate into the identical CDR3. The rearrangement joins TRBV14 to TRBJ1-3; the D gene is possibly TRBD1 (5 bases). Germline V gives CDR1 SGHDN, CDR2 FVKESK. This CDR3 comprises 17 residues. The V and J ends lost 0 bases and 3 bases respectively, with 15 bases between them. In DNA, the CDR3 is TGTGCCAGCAGCCAAGATTTGGGGCAGGGTCGTGGAAACACCATATATTTT. Translated, it gives CASSQDLGQGRGNTIYF.

The V and J genes are TRBV12-3 or TRBV12-4 and TRBJ2-7; unclear D gene. V dropped 3 bases and J dropped 5 bases, with 11 bases sitting between them. The CDR3 has 13 residues. The CDR3 protein is CASSFSSVHEQYF. Here the CDR3 DNA reads TGTGCCAGCAGTTTTTCGAGTGTCCACGAGCAGTACTTC.

The rearrangement links TRBV3-1 (or the pseudogene TRBV3-2) to TRBJ1-6, with 9 bases fitting TRBD1. In germline, CDR1 is LGHDT, CDR2 YNNKEL (reference sequence). The CDR3 covers 17 residues. The trim removed 6 bases at V and 0 bases at J, leaving 6 bases unmatched. Written as DNA, the CDR3 is TGTGCCAGCAGAACCGGGACAGGGAGCTCCTATAATTCACCCCTCCACTTT. It yields the protein CASRTGTGSSYNSPLHF.

V gene TRBV9 combines with J gene TRBJ2-1; 7 nucleotides agree with TRBD1. The V and J ends lost 3 bases and 3 bases, in that order; junction bases with no gene match: 3. The germline V gene encodes CDR1 SGDLS and CDR2 YYNGEE. The CDR3 consists of 14 residues. CDR3 region: CASSEGDSYNEQFF. CDR3 bases: TGTGCCAGCAGCGAAGGGGACAGCTACAATGAGCAGTTCTTC.

About this clone: The junction differs from germline at one of its ends, possibly a read error. This chain connects TRBV7-8 to TRBJ1-1; unclear D gene. The germline gives CDR1 SGHVS, CDR2 FQNEAQ. This CDR3 spans 16 amino acids. In nucleotides, the CDR3 is TGTGCCAGCAGCGTAGCGCCCAGGTCCTTGAACACTGAAGCTTTCTTT. Its translation: CASSVAPRSLNTEAFF.

As to this clone: A junction boundary mismatches the germline segment, possibly from a read error. V gene TRBV29-1 combines with J gene TRBJ2-1, with 11 bases identical to TRBD2. This CDR3 contains 17 residues. CDR1 and CDR2 from the germline V gene are SQVTM and ANQGSEA. CDR3 in DNA: TGCAGCGTAGAAGGGGCTAGCGGGGGGCAATACTACAATGAGCAGTTCTTC. Translating gives CSVEGASGGQYYNEQFF.

The chain is built from TRBV4-3 and TRBJ2-1; 8 positions match TRBD2. The germline V gene has CDR1 LGHNA and CDR2 YSLEER. J lost 8 bases, V lost 0 bases, and 6 bases had no gene match. The CDR3 is made up of 15 amino acids. The CDR3 sequence: CASSQDPGGADEQFF. Here the CDR3 DNA reads TGCGCCAGCAGCCAAGACCCCGGGGGGGCCGATGAGCAGTTCTTC.

This chain connects TRBV7-2 to TRBJ1-4; TRBD1 agrees at 11 bases. Germline CDR1 SGHTA, CDR2 FQGNSA. The CDR3 sequence is 18 residues long. V lost 5 bases to trimming and J lost 3 bases; unmatched junction nucleotides: 11. CDR3 loop: CASSLGTGGEGANEKLFF. The CDR3 bases are TGTGCCAGCAGCCTCGGGACAGGGGGAGAGGGTGCTAATGAAAAACTGTTTTTT.

J is TRBJ2-1 and V is TRBV4-1; the match to TRBD2 covers 7 bases. CDR1 is MGHRA, CDR2 YSYEKL, per germline. Trimming removed 10 bases from V and 9 bases from J; junction bases left unmatched: 15. CDR3 length equals 14 residues. DNA of the CDR3: TGCGCCACCTCAAATCAGCGGGGAGGCGGTGAGCAGTTCTTC. Translating gives CATSNQRGGGEQFF.